This TCR beta chain was sequenced during a study of T-cell reconstitution after alpha-beta-depleted transplantation in children. Study findings and constraints: Hyperexpanded clones declined; after one year, newly produced T cells mostly supplied diversity.

This clonotype came up many times. The antigen remains undetermined. The library targeted TCRbeta and was prepared with unique molecular identifiers. One entry per CDR3 protein, called by TCRdb with MiXCR from the PCR reads. The sample includes roughly 110,000 distinct CDR3 sequences, about a tenth of them seen just once. The TCR sequence derives from a boy aged 2-15 years with acute lymphoblastic leukemia, due to receive a stem cell transplant. This specimen consisted of PBMCs, obtained before TCRalphabeta/CD19-depleted stem cell transplant.

CDR3 DNA sequence: TGTGCCAGCAGCCTTTCACGATCCGCAGGTAGGGATGAGCAGTTCTTC. Translation gives CASSLSRSAGRDEQFF. The V and J genes are TRBV13 and TRBJ2-1; D remains unclear. V lost 5 bases and J 8 bases, leaving 22 bases between the germline ends. Germline V gene data show CDR1 as PRHDT and CDR2 as FYEKMQ (reference sequence). The CDR3 has 16 amino acids.